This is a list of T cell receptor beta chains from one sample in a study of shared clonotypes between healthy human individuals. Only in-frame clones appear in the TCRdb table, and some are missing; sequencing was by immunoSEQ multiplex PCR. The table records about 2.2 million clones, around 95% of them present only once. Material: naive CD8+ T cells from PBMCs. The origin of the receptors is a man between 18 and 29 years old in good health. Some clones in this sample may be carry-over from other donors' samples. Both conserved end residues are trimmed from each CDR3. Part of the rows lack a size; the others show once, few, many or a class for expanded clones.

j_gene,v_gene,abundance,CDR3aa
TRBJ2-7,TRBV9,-,ASSAREGGEQY
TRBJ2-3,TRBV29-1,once,SVPTDTQY
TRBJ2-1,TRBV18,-,ASSPLGASGTHNEQF
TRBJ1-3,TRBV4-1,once,ASSQDRGRGNTIY
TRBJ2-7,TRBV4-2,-,ASSQVQREDYEQY
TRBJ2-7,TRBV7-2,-,ASSLGFQGFPEQY
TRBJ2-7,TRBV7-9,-,ASSLTDKGEQY
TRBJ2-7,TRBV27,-,ASSIRGLAGAYEQY
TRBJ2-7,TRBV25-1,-,ASSEWDKPYEQY
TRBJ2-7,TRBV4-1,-,ASSRTVGTDYEQY
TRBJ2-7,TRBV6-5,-,ASKTGQPSYEQY
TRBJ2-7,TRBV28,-,ASALGASYEQY
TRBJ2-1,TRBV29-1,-,SVVYSVNEQF
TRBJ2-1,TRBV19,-,ASSPQGLVSSYNEQF
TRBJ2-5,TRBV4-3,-,ASSQDIGQEQETQY
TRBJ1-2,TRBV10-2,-,ASSPGNYGYT